Presented here are 29 T cell receptor beta chains from one specimen sequenced in a study of identical twins (dated by TCRdb to 2016 to 2017). Library prep was done by 5' RACE. The instrument given in TCRdb is Illumina HiSeq 2000. TCRdb itself trimmed the public reads at Q25 with fastp, ran MiXCR and retained productive beta chains. Each record represents a unique CDR3 protein, reported with the most common genes and DNA among its rows. The sample table contains about 530,000 distinct CDR3 sequences; only one count was recorded for around 20% of them. Jointly, the top ten make up approximately 0.52% of the sample. These data are also associated with another study on yellow fever vaccine responses in identical twins.

Sequencing was carried out using CD4+ T cells sorted from blood. These receptors all come from a woman aged 18-35 years in good health.

The chain has TRBV28 and TRBJ2-1, with 9 bases aligning to TRBD1. There are 15 residues in the CDR3. V lost 2 bases, J lost 8 bases, and 7 bases stayed unmatched. CDR1 is MDHEN and CDR2 is SYDVKM in the germline V gene. The CDR3 nucleotides are TGTGCCAGCAGTTTAACTGGGACAGGGAATGATGAGCAGTTCTTC. Amino acid sequence: CASSLTGTGNDEQFF.

The chain combines TRBV18 with TRBJ1-5; D is perhaps TRBD1 (5 bases). Looked up from germline, CDR1 is KGHSH and CDR2 is LQKENI. There are 16 residues in the CDR3. Trimming stripped 6 bases from V and 6 bases from J, with 21 bases between. The CDR3 is CASSPSAPGKVQPQHF. DNA of the CDR3: TGTGCCAGCTCCCCTTCAGCGCCAGGGAAGGTTCAGCCCCAGCATTTT.

This clonotype turned up a few times. This chain connects TRBV15 to TRBJ2-3; 7 positions agree with TRBD2. CDR1 LNHNV and CDR2 YYDKDF come from the germline V gene (reference sequence). V shed 3 bases and J 7 bases; nucleotides not matched to a gene: 13. The CDR3 length is 16 residues. In nucleotides, the CDR3 is TGTGCCACCAGCAGCCCCGGGTCTAGCGGACTTCATACGCAGTATTTT. Translation: CATSSPGSSGLHTQYF.

This chain joins TRBV3-1 and TRBJ2-7; tentative D call: TRBD2 (6 bases). Germline assignment: CDR1 LGHDT and CDR2 YNNKEL (reference sequence). The CDR3 consists of 15 residues. The ends were cut back, 0 bases at V and 2 bases at J, with 11 bases in the middle. Written as DNA, the CDR3 is TGTGCCAGCAGCCAAGAAGGTAGCGGCACCTACGAGCAGTACTTC. Translating gives CASSQEGSGTYEQYF.

This clonotype occurred a few times. The chain couples TRBV20-1 to TRBJ2-5; D gene ambiguous. Germline CDR1 DFQATT, CDR2 SNEGSKA (reference sequence). The V end was cut by 0 bases, the J end by 5 bases, with 13 bases between. This CDR3 has 14 amino acids. DNA for the CDR3: TGCAGTGCTAGAGATAGTGCTTTTACGGAGACCCAGTACTTC. Its translation is CSARDSAFTETQYF.

This clonotype was observed a handful of times. The V call is TRBV6-2 or TRBV6-3, the J call TRBJ1-5, with D uncertain. The germline V gene has CDR1 MNHEY and CDR2 SVGEGT. CDR3 length: 15 residues. Deletions cut 4 bases from V and 3 bases from J, with 13 bases between. CDR3 protein: CASSSQLTNNQPQHF. DNA for the CDR3: TGTGCCAGCAGTTCCCAATTAACTAACAATCAGCCCCAGCATTTT.

The chain uses TRBV9 and TRBJ2-7, with 7 bases matching TRBD2. V lost 2 bases, J lost 4 bases, and 9 bases stayed unmatched. CDR1 is SGDLS, CDR2 YYNGEE, per germline. The length of the CDR3 is 15 residues. The CDR3 DNA follows: TGTGCCAGCAGCGTCGATGCGGTAGCGGGTTACGAGCAGTACTTC. Amino acid sequence: CASSVDAVAGYEQYF.

The V call is TRBV20-1, the J call TRBJ1-4, with TRBD1 matching over 8 bases. Germline V gene lookup returns CDR1 DFQATT and CDR2 SNEGSKA (reference sequence). The CDR3 is 13 residues long. This chain's CDR3 is CSYPGQANEKLFF. Here the CDR3 DNA reads TGCAGCTACCCGGGACAGGCTAATGAAAAACTGTTTTTT.

A few counts support this clonotype. The chain joins TRBV19 to TRBJ2-3; D might be TRBD1 (6 bases). Germline values: CDR1 LNHDA, CDR2 SQIVND (reference sequence). V lost 0 bases, J lost 2 bases, and 15 bases lay in between. The CDR3 is 17 residues long. CDR3 DNA: TGTGCCAGTAGTATAGAGAAGGGACATCCGTCCACAGATACGCAGTATTTT. This sequence encodes CASSIEKGHPSTDTQYF.

The sample holds many counts of this clonotype. The rearrangement joins TRBV28 to TRBJ2-7, with D tentatively TRBD1 (6 bases). The CDR3 sequence is 14 residues long. V lost 2 bases to trimming and J lost 4 bases, with 12 bases between them. CDR1 is MDHEN, CDR2 SYDVKM, per germline. The CDR3 coding sequence is TGTGCCAGCAGTTTAATACAGGGCGCGTACGAGCAGTACTTC. This encodes CASSLIQGAYEQYF.

The rearrangement uses TRBV20-1 and TRBJ2-1; 9 bases line up with TRBD2. The CDR3 covers 15 residues. Per the germline V gene, CDR1 is DFQATT and CDR2 is SNEGSKA (reference sequence). Trimming cost V 6 bases and J 4 bases; bases outside gene matches: 10. The CDR3 coding sequence is TGCAGTGCCCCCCCCCCTAGCGGGGCGTACAATGAGCAGTTCTTC. It encodes CSAPPPSGAYNEQFF.

This sequence joins TRBV5-1 and TRBJ2-1; D uncertain. Trimming shortened V by 4 bases and J by 0 bases, and 14 bases separated the two germline ends. The CDR3 has 16 amino acids. Germline CDR1 and CDR2: SGHRS and YFSETQ. CDR3 sequence: CASSPEGYLSYNEQFF. DNA of the CDR3: TGCGCCAGCAGCCCCGAAGGTTACCTCTCCTACAATGAGCAGTTCTTC.

This clonotype was detected ten times or more. The CDR3 DNA reads TGTGCCAGCAGTTTAGGCGCCGGGCCAACTAACTATGGCTACACCTTC. Translated: CASSLGAGPTNYGYTF. This chain connects TRBV27 to TRBJ1-2; D not certain. CDR1 MNHEY and CDR2 SMNVEV come from the germline V gene (reference sequence). V was shortened by 2 bases and J by 0 bases, with 13 bases between the two germline ends. This CDR3 comprises 16 residues.

This chain links TRBV12-3 or TRBV12-4 with TRBJ2-3, with D unresolved. The CDR3 runs 14 residues. V shed 2 bases and J shed 2 bases, with 8 bases lying between them. The CDR3 region has the DNA TGTGCCAGCAGTTTAAGACGGTCCACAGATACGCAGTATTTT. Translated: CASSLRRSTDTQYF.

This chain links TRBV5-1 with TRBJ2-3; D perhaps matches TRBD2 (6 bases). The CDR3 sequence is 15 residues long. V was trimmed by 4 bases and J by 0 bases, leaving 12 bases between them. CDR1 is SGHRS, CDR2 YFSETQ, per germline. The CDR3 reads CASSGGDSSTDTQYF. As DNA, the CDR3 is TGCGCCAGCAGCGGCGGGGATTCTAGCACAGATACGCAGTATTTT.

Ten or more counts support this clonotype. The CDR3 loop reads CASSLGPDQPQHF. CDR3 in DNA: TGTGCCAGCAGCTTGGGACCCGATCAGCCCCAGCATTTT. The rearrangement joins TRBV5-6 to TRBJ1-5; D gene uncertain. Per germline, CDR1 SGHDT and CDR2 YYEEEE. Trimming removed 0 bases at V and 5 bases at J, with 6 bases between. The CDR3 contains 13 residues.

The genes are TRBV12-3 or TRBV12-4 and TRBJ1-1; the D is unclear. V gave up 7 bases and J gave up 3 bases, with 12 bases separating them. This CDR3 is built from 13 residues. This CDR3 is CASNEEGYTEAFF. Written as DNA, the CDR3 is TGTGCCAGCAACGAAGAGGGATACACTGAAGCTTTCTTT.

This clonotype was counted a few times. The chain carries TRBV24-1 and TRBJ1-5; 8 bases map to TRBD1. V gave up 3 bases and J gave up 6 bases; unmatched junction bases: 6. Germline CDR1 reads KGHDR; CDR2 reads SFDVKD. This CDR3 comprises 15 residues. The CDR3 DNA sequence: TGTGCCACCAGTGATCCCGGGACAGGTGGTCAGCCCCAGCATTTT. It codes for CATSDPGTGGQPQHF.

The chain joins TRBV6-5 to TRBJ1-1, with unresolved D. Trimming removed 4 bases from V and 0 bases from J, with 9 bases in between. Germline V gene sequence: CDR1 MNHEY, CDR2 SVGAGI. The CDR3 extends over 14 amino acids. The CDR3 loop is CASSSTAVNTEAFF. In DNA form, the CDR3 reads TGTGCCAGCAGTTCAACCGCGGTGAACACTGAAGCTTTCTTT.

The V and J genes are TRBV6-1 and TRBJ2-3; 12 nucleotides align to TRBD2. The J segment lost 6 bases and the V segment lost 6 bases, leaving 7 bases of the junction unmatched. The CDR3 has 15 amino acids. Germline CDR1 MNHNS, CDR2 SASEGT. In DNA form, the CDR3 reads TGTGCCAGCAGCCGAACTAGCGGGGGGTGGGATACGCAGTATTTT. Translation: CASSRTSGGWDTQYF.

This chain joins TRBV11-2 and TRBJ2-3, with unresolved D. Trimming cost V 3 bases and J 0 bases, with 16 bases left between them. Per germline, CDR1 SGHAT and CDR2 FQNNGV. The CDR3 loop spans 17 amino acids. The CDR3, as DNA: TGTGCCAGCAGCTTGATCCCCCCGGGTTCTAGCACAGATACGCAGTATTTT. Its translation is CASSLIPPGSSTDTQYF.

This clonotype was recorded a few times. The V gene is TRBV12-3 or TRBV12-4, the J gene TRBJ2-1, with unresolved D. CDR3 size: 12 residues. V was shortened by 3 bases and J by 7 bases, with 7 bases between the two germline ends. In DNA form, the CDR3 reads TGTGCCAGCAGTTTCCGTCATAATGAGCAGTTCTTC. Protein: CASSFRHNEQFF.

The chain joins TRBV5-6 to TRBJ2-7; tentatively, D is TRBD2 (5 bases). From germline, CDR1 is SGHDT and CDR2 YYEEEE. The CDR3 runs to 15 residues. V lost 0 bases, J lost 0 bases, and 10 bases lay in between. The chain's CDR3 is CASSLAGLFSYEQYF. CDR3 nucleotide sequence: TGTGCCAGCAGCTTGGCTGGACTTTTCTCCTACGAGCAGTACTTC.

This clonotype was observed a handful of times. The genes are TRBV7-9 and TRBJ2-7; D perhaps matches TRBD2 (5 bases). The germline V and J ends were trimmed by 4 bases and 7 bases, with 14 bases remaining between them. CDR1 and CDR2 from the germline V gene are SEHNR and FQNEAQ (reference sequence). This CDR3 comprises 13 residues. This CDR3 reads CASSSSSTGEQYV. The CDR3 coding sequence is TGTGCCAGCAGCTCCTCGTCAACGGGGGAGCAGTACGTC.

This clonotype was observed a few times. The V call is TRBV7-9, the J call TRBJ2-5; no definite D call. The V end was cut by 3 bases, the J end by 4 bases, with 3 bases between. This CDR3 contains 11 residues. Germline V gives CDR1 SEHNR, CDR2 FQNEAQ (reference sequence). CDR3 sequence (DNA): TGTGCCAGCAGCTTTCCAGAGACCCAGTACTTC. Translated: CASSFPETQYF.

V is TRBV5-1 and J is TRBJ2-1; D is perhaps TRBD2 (6 bases). Looked up from germline, CDR1 is SGHRS and CDR2 is YFSETQ. Trimming shortened V by 0 bases and J by 7 bases, and 14 bases separated the two germline ends. The CDR3 contains 15 residues. The DNA of the CDR3 is TGCGCCAGCAGCTTGGTTAGCGGCCACGGGAATGAGCAGTTCTTC. Protein: CASSLVSGHGNEQFF.

The gene calls are TRBV4-1 and TRBJ2-3; D is possibly TRBD1 (6 bases). Trimming removed 0 bases at V and 8 bases at J, with 18 bases between. Germline CDR1 and CDR2: MGHRA and YSYEKL. The CDR3 is 16 amino acids. CDR3 bases: TGCGCCAGCAGCCAAGATGGGCCAGGGGCGGTTGCTACGCAGTATTTT. It translates to CASSQDGPGAVATQYF.

This clonotype was seen a few times. The gene calls are TRBV28 and TRBJ1-5; D may be TRBD1 (6 bases). The CDR3 is 15 residues long. V gave up 6 bases and J gave up 0 bases, with 12 bases separating them. Germline-derived CDR1 and CDR2 are MDHEN and SYDVKM. In DNA form, the CDR3 reads TGTGCCAGCAGCCCCGGGGGGCCTAGCAATCAGCCCCAGCATTTT. Residues: CASSPGGPSNQPQHF.

The chain carries TRBV3-1 and TRBJ2-1; TRBD2 aligns across 11 bases. Trimming at V came to 3 bases and at J to 15 bases, leaving 10 bases not matched to a gene. The germline CDR1 and CDR2 sequences are LGHDT and YNNKEL (reference sequence). This CDR3 spans 14 amino acids. The CDR3 protein is CASSHVTPSGGMFF. In DNA, the CDR3 is TGTGCCAGCAGCCACGTAACCCCTAGCGGGGGGATGTTCTTC.